The T cell receptor beta chain under discussion was sequenced for a study of B cell selection in AIRE deficiency. Sorted regulatory T cells were CD4-positive, CD25-high and CD127-low or negative. V shed 9 bases, J shed 4 bases, and the junction held 15 bases outside the gene matches. In germline, CDR1 is LNHDA, CDR2 SQIVND (reference sequence). The CDR3 length is 16 residues. Study results and limitations: Tconv and Treg cells from AIRE-deficient patients resembled healthy donors in TCRBV usage, CDR3 length and diversity. Around 30% of healthy-shared Treg sequences were found among patient Tconv cells. Of 3657 shared Treg TCRbeta sequences, 25% to 40% were healthy-only, approximately 9.9% patient-only.

Points on this clone: Its antigen is not known.

In the original workflow: Pooled Tregs gave about 5.65x10^4 patient and 9.56x10^4 donor TCRbeta sequences. Sequencing was performed with immunoSEQ multiplex PCR; in TCRdb, only in-frame clones are kept and a portion is missing. From that table come the V and J calls and clone size; the DNA was used to work out D and trimming. The table lists about 15,000 clones, about 92% of them singletons, with roughly 1% in the top ten. What was sequenced was Tregs sorted from PBMCs. This receptor was obtained from a human donor with AIRE deficiency. The chain has TRBV19 and TRBJ1-5; TRBD1 matches at 7 bases. This chain's CDR3 is CASKNVTGVVNQPQHF. Written as DNA, the CDR3 is TGTGCCAGCAAGAACGTTACAGGGGTGGTAAATCAGCCCCAGCATTTT.